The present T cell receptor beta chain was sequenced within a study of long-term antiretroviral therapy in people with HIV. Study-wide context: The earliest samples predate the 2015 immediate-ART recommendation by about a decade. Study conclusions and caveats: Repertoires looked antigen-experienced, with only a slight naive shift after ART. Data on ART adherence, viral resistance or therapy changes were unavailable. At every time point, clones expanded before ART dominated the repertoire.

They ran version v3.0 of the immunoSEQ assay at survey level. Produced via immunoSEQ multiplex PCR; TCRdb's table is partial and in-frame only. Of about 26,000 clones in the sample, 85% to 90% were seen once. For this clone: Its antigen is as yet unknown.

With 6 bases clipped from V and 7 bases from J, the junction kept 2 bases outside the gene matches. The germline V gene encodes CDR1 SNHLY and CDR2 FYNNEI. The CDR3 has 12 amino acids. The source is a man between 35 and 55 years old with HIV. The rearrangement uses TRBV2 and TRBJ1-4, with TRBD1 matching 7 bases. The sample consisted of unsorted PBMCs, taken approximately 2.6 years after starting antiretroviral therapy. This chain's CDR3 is CASSGQAEKLFF. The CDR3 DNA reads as TGTGCCAGCAGCGGACAGGCTGAAAAACTGTTTTTT.